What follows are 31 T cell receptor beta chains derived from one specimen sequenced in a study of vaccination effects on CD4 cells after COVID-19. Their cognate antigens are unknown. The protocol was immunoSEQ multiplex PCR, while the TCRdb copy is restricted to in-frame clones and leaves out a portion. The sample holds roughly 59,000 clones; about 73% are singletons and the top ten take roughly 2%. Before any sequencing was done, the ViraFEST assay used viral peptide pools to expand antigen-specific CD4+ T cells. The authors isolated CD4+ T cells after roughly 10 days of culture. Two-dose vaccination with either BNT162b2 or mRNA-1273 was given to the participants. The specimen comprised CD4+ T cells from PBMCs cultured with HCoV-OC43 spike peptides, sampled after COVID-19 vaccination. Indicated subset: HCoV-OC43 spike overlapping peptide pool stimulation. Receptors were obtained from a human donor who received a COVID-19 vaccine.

CDR3 sequence (DNA): TGTGCCAGCAGCCAAGGGCGGCAGCCGAACACCGGGGAGCTGTTTTTT. This translates into CASSQGRQPNTGELFF. The chain has TRBV7-2 and TRBJ2-2, with D uncertain. Germline loops: CDR1 SGHTA, CDR2 FQGNSA. The CDR3 sequence is 16 residues long. The germline V and J ends were trimmed by 5 bases and 0 bases, with 13 bases remaining between them.

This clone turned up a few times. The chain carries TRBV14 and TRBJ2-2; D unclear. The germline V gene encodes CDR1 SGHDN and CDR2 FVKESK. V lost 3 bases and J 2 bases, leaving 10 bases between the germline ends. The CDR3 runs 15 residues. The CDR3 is CASSHSRLNTGELFF. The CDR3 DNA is TGTGCCAGCAGCCATAGTAGGCTTAACACCGGGGAGCTGTTTTTT.

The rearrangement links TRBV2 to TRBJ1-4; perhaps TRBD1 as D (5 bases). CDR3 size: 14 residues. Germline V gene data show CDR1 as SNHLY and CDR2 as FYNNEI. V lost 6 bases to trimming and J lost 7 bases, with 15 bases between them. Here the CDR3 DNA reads TGTGCCAGCAGGGGGGGGACCGACGGTGAAAAACTGTTTTTT. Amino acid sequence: CASRGGTDGEKLFF.

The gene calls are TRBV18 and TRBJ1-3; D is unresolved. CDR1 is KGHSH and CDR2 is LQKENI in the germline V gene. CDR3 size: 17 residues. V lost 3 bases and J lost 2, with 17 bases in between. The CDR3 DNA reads TGTGCCAGCTCACCCAAGGTTGTTTCCGGACCTGGAAACACCATATATTTT. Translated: CASSPKVVSGPGNTIYF.

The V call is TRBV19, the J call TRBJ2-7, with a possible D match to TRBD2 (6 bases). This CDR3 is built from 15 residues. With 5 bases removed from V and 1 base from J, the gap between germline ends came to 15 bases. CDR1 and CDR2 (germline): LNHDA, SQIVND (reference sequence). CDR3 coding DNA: TGTGCCAGTAGTGTTCAATCCGGGGGATCCTACGAGCAGTACGTC. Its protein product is CASSVQSGGSYEQYV.

CDR3 in DNA: TGCAGCGTTGTGAGGGACGCAGGGTACCAAGAGACCCAGTACTTC. Translation: CSVVRDAGYQETQYF. This rearrangement joins TRBV29-1 to TRBJ2-5, with D possibly called TRBD1 or TRBD2 (5 bases each). There are 15 residues in the CDR3. V lost 4 bases and J 0 bases, leaving 15 bases between the germline ends. The V gene's germline CDR1 is SQVTM and CDR2 ANQGSEA. The entire variable domain, with the rest obtained from reference TRBV29-1 and TRBJ2-5, is as follows: SAVISQKPSRDICQRGTSLTIQCQVDSQVTMMFWYRQQPGQSLTLIATANQGSEATYESGFVIDKFPISRPNLTFSTLTVSNMSPEDSSIYLCSVVRDAGYQETQYFGPGTRLLVL.

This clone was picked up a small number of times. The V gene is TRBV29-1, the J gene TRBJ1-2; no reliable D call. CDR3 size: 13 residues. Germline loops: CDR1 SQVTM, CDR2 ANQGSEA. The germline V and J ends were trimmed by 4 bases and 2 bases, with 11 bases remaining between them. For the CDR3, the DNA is TGCAGCGTTGGCGGAGGCGGGAACTATGGCTACACCTTC. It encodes CSVGGGGNYGYTF.

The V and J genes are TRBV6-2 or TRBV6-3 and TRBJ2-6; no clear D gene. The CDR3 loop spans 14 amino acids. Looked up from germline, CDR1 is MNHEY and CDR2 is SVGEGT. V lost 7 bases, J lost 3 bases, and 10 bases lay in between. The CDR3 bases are TGTGCCAGCACCCCCTCCGGTGGGGCCAACGTCCTGACTTTC. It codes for CASTPSGGANVLTF.

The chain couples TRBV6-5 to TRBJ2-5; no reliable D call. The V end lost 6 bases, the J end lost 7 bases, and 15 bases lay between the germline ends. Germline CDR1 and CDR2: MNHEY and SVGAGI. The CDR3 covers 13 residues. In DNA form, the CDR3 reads TGTGCCAGCAGCCGACCTCTAGTGGGGACCCAGTACTTC. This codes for CASSRPLVGTQYF.

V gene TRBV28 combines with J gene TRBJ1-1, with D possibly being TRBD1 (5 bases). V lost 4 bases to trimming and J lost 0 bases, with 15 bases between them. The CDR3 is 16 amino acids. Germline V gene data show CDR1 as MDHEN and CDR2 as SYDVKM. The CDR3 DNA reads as TGTGCCAGCAGTTCCCCCCCCGGGACCGTGAACACTGAAGCTTTCTTT. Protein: CASSSPPGTVNTEAFF.

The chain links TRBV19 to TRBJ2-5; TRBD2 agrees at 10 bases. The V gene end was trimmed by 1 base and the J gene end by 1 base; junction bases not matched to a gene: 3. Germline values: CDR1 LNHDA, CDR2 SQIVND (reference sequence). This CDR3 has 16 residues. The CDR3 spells CASSIGRTSGQETQYF. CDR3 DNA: TGTGCCAGTAGTATAGGGAGGACTAGCGGCCAAGAGACCCAGTACTTC.

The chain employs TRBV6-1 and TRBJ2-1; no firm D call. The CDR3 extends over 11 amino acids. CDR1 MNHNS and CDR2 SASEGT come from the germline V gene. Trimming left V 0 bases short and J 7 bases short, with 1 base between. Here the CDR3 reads CASSEANEQFF. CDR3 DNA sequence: TGTGCCAGCAGTGAAGCGAATGAGCAGTTCTTC.

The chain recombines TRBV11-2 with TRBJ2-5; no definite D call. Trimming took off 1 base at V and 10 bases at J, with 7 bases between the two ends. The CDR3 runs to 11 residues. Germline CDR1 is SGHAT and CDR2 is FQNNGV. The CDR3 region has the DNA TGTGCCAGCAGCTTAGGCTCGGTCCAGTACTTC. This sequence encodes CASSLGSVQYF.

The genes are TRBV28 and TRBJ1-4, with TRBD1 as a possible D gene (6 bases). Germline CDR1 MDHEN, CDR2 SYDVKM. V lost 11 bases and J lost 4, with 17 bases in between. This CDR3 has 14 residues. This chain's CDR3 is CAAASGTYNEKLFF. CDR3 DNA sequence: TGTGCCGCGGCTTCCGGGACATATAATGAAAAACTGTTTTTT.

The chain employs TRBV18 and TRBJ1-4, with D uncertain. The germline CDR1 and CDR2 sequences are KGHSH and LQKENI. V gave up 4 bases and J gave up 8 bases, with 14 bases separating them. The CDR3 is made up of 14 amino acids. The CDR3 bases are TGTGCCAGCTCACGAGTGGGCTGGAAAGAAAAACTGTTTTTT. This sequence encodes CASSRVGWKEKLFF.

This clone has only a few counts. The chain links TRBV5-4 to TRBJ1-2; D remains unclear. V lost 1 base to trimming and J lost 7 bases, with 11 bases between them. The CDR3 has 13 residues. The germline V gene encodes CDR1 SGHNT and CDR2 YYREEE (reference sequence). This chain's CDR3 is CASSLFVEPGYTF. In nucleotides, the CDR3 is TGTGCCAGCAGCTTGTTTGTGGAACCTGGCTACACCTTC.

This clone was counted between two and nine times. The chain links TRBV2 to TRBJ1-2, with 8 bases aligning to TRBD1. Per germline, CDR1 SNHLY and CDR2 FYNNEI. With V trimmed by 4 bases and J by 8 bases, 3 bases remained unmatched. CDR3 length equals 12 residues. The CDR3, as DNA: TGTGCCAGCAGTGGGACAGGGTTGGGCTACACCTTC. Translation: CASSGTGLGYTF. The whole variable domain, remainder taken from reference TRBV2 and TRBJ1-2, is EPEVTQTPSHQVTQMGQEVILRCVPISNHLYFYWYRQILGQKVEFLVSFYNNEISEKSEIFDDQFSVERPDGSNFTLKIRSTKLEDSAMYFCASSGTGLGYTFGSGTRLTVV.

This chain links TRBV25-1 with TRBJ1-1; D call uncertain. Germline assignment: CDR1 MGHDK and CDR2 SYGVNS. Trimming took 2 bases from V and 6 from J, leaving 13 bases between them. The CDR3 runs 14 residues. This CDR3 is CASSEPGSISEAFF. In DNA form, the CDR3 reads TGTGCCAGCAGTGAACCCGGCAGCATTTCTGAAGCTTTCTTT.

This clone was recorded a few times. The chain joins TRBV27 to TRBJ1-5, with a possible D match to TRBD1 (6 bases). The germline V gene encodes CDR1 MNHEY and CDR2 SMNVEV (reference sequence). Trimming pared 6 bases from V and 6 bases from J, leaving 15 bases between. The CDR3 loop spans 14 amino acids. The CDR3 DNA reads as TGTGCCAGCAGCAAAACAGGGTCGGGTCAGCCCCAGCATTTT. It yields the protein CASSKTGSGQPQHF.

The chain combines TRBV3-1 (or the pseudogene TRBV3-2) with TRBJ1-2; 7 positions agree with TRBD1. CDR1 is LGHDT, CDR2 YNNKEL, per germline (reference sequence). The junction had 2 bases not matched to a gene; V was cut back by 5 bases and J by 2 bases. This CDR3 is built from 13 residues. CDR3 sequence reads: CASSGGQNYGYTF. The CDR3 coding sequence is TGTGCCAGCAGCGGGGGACAGAACTATGGCTACACCTTC.

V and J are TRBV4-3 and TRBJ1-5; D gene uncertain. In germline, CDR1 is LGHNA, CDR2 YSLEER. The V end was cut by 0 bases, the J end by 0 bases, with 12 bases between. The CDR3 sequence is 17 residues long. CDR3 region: CASSQDGSAASNQPQHF. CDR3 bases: TGCGCCAGCAGCCAAGATGGTTCGGCGGCTAGCAATCAGCCCCAGCATTTT.

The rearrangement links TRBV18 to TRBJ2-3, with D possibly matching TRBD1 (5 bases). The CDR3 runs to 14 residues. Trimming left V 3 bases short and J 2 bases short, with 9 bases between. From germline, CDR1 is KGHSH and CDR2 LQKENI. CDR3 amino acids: CASSPQGLTDTQYF. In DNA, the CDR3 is TGTGCCAGCTCACCGCAGGGCCTCACAGATACGCAGTATTTT.

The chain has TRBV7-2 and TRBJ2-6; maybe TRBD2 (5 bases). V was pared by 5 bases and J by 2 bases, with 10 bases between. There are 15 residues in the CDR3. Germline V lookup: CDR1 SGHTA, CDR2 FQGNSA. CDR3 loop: CASSPQRAGANVLTF. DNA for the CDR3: TGTGCCAGCAGCCCCCAGAGGGCTGGGGCCAACGTCCTGACTTTC.

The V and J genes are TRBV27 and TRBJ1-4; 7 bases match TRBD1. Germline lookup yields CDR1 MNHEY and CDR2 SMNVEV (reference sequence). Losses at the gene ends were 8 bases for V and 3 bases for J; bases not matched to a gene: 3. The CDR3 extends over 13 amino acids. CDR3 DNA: TGTGCCAGCGGTGGACAGGCTAATGAAAAACTGTTTTTT. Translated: CASGGQANEKLFF.

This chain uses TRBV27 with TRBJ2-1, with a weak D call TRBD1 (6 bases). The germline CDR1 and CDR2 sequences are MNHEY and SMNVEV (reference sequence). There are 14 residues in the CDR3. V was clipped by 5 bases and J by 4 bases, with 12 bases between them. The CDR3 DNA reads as TGTGCCAGCAGTCCGACCCAGGGGTACAATGAGCAGTTCTTC. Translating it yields CASSPTQGYNEQFF.

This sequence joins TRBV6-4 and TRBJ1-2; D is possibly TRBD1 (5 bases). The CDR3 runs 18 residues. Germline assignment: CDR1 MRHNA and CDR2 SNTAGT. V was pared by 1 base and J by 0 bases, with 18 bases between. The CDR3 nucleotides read TGTGCCAGCAGTGACTACTCAAATGGGGGGGACGCTAACTATGGCTACACCTTC. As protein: CASSDYSNGGDANYGYTF.

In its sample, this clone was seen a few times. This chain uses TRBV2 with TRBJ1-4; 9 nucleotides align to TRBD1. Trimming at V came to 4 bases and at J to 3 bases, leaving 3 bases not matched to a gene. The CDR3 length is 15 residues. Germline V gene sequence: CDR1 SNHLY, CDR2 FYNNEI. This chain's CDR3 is CASSGTGVANEKLFF. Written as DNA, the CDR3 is TGTGCCAGCAGTGGGACAGGGGTAGCTAATGAAAAACTGTTTTTT.

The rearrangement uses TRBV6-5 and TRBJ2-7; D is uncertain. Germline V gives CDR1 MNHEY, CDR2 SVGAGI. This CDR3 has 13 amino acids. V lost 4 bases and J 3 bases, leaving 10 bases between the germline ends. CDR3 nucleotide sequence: TGTGCCAGCAGTTTAGGCAGCTACTACGAGCAGTACGTC. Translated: CASSLGSYYEQYV.

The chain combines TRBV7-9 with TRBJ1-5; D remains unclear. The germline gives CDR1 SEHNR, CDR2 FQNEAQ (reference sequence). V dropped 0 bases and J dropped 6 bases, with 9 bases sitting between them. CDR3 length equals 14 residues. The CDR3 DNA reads TGTGCCAGCAGCTTAGCAGGGTCGGGTCAGCCCCAGCATTTT. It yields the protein CASSLAGSGQPQHF.

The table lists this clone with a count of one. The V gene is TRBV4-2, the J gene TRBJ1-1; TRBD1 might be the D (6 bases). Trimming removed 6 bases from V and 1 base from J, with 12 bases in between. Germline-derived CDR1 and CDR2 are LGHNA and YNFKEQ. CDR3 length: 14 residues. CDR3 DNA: TGTGCCAGCAGTGGGCAAGGGGGGAACACTGAAGCTTTCTTT. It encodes CASSGQGGNTEAFF.

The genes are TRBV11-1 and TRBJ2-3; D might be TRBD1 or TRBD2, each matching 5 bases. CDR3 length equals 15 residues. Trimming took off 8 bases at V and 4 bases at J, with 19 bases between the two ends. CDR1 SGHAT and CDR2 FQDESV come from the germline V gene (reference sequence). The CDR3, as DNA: TGTGCCAGCGGCTCGGGGTGGGGCTCCTCAGATACGCAGTATTTT. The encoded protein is CASGSGWGSSDTQYF.